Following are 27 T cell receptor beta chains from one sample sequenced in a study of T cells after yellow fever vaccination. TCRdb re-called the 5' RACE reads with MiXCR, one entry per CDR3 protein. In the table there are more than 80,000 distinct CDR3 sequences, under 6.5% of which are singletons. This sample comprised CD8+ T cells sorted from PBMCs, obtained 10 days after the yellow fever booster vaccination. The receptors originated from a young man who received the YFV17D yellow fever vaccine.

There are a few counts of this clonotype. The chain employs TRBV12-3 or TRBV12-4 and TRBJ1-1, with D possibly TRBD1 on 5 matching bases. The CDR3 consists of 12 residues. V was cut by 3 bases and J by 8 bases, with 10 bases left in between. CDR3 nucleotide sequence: TGTGCCAGCAGTTTCGTCACAGGAGAAGCTTTCTTT. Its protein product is CASSFVTGEAFF.

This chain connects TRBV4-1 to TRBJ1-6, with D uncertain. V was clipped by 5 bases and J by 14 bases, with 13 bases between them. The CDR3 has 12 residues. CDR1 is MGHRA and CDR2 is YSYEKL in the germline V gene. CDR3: CASSFDLRSLHF. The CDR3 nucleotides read TGCGCCAGCAGCTTTGATTTGCGATCCCTCCACTTT.

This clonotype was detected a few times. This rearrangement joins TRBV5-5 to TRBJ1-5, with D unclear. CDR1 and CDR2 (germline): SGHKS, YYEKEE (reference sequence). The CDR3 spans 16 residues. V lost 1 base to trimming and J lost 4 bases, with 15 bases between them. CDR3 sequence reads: CASSLFPWASNQPQHF. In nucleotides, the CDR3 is TGTGCCAGCAGCTTGTTTCCCTGGGCGTCAAATCAGCCCCAGCATTTT.

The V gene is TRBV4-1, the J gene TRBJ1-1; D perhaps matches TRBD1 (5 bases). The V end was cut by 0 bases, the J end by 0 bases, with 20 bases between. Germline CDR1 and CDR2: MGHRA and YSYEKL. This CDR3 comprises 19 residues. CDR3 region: CASSQDSRGQTYMNTEAFF. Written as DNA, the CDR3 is TGCGCCAGCAGCCAAGATTCGCGGGGCCAGACCTACATGAACACTGAAGCTTTCTTT.

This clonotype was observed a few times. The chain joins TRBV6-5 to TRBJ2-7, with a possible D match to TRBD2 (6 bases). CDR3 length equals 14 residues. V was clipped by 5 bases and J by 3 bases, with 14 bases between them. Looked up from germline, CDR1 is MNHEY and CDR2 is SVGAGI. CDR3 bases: TGTGCCAGCAGTCCCGGGGCGGGAAGCTACGAGCAGTACGTC. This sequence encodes CASSPGAGSYEQYV.

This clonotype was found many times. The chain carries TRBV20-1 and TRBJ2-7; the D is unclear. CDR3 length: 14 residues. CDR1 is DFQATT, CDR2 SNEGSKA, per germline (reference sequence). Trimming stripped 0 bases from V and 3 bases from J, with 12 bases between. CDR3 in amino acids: CSARDRLGYYEQYF. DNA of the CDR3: TGCAGTGCTAGAGATCGTCTAGGCTACTACGAGCAGTACTTC.

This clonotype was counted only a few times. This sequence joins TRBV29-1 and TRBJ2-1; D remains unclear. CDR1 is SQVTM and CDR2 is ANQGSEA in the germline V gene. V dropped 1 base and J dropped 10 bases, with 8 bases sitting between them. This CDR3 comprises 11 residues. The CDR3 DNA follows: TGCAGCGTTGAAGCGGTAGGAGAGCAGTTCTTC. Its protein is CSVEAVGEQFF.

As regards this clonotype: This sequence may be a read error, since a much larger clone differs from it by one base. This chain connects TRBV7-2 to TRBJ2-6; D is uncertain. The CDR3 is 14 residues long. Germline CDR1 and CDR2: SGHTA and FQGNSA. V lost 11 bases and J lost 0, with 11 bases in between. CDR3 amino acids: CAGKSSSGANVLTF. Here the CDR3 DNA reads TGTGCCGGCAAAAGTAGCTCTGGGGCCAACGTCCTGACTTTC. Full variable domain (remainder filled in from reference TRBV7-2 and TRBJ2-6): GAGVSQSPSNKVTEKGKDVELRCDPISGHTALYWYRQSLGQGLEFLIYFQGNSAPDKSGLPSDRFSAERTGGSVSTLTIQRTQQEDSAVYLCAGKSSSGANVLTFGAGSRLTVL.

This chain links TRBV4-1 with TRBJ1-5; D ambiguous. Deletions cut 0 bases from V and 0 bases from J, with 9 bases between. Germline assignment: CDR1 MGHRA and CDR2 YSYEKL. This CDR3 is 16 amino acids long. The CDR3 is CASSQDRGNSNQPQHF. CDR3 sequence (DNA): TGCGCCAGCAGCCAAGATCGAGGGAATAGCAATCAGCCCCAGCATTTT.

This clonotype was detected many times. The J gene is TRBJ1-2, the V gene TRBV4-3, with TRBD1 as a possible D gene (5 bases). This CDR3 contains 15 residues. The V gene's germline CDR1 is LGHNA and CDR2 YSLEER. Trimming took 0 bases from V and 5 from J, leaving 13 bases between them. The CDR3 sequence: CASSQDRGSFYGYTF. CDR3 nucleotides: TGCGCCAGCAGCCAAGATCGGGGGAGCTTTTATGGCTACACCTTC.

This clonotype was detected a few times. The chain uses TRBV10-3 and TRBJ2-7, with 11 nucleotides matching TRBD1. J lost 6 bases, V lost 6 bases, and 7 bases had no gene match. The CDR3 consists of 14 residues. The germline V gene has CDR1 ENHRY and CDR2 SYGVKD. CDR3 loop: CAIREGGTGGEQYV. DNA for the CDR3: TGTGCCATCAGGGAAGGAGGGACAGGGGGCGAGCAGTACGTC.

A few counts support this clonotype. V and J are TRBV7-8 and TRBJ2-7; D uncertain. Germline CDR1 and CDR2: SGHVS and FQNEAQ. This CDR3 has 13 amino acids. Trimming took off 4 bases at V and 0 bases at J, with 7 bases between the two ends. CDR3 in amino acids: CASSYRSSYEQYF. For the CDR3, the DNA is TGTGCCAGCAGCTACAGAAGCTCCTACGAGCAGTACTTC. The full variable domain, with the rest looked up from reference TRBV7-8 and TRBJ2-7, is GAGVSQSPRYKVAKRGQDVALRCDPISGHVSLFWYQQALGQGPEFLTYFQNEAQLDKSGLPSDRFFAERPEGSVSTLKIQRTQQEDSAVYLCASSYRSSYEQYFGPGTRLTVT.

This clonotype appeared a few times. CDR3 nucleotides: TGTGCCAGCAGTCCGCGGACCTTAAACAATGAGCAGTTCTTC. Protein sequence: CASSPRTLNNEQFF. V usage is TRBV6-5 and J usage is TRBJ2-1; D gene uncertain. The CDR3 is 14 amino acids. Trimming stripped 5 bases from V and 5 bases from J, with 13 bases between. The V gene's germline CDR1 is MNHEY and CDR2 SVGAGI.

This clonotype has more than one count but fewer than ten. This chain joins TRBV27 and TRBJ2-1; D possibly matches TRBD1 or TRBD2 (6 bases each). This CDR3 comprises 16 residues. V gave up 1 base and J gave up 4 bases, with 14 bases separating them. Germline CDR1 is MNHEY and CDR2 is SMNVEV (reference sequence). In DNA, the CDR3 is TGTGCCAGCAGTTTATTGCTGGGGGGCCGGTACAATGAGCAGTTCTTC. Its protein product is CASSLLLGGRYNEQFF.

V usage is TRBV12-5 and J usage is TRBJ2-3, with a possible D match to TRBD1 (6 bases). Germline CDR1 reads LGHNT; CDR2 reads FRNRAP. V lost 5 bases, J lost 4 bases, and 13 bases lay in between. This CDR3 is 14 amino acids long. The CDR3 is CASGLRGSADTQYF. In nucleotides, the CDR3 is TGTGCTAGTGGTCTAAGGGGGTCGGCAGATACGCAGTATTTT.

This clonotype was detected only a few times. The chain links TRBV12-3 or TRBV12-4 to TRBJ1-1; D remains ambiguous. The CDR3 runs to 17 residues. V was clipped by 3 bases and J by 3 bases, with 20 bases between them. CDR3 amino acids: CASSFNPVSGHDTEAFF. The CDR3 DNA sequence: TGTGCCAGCAGTTTCAACCCTGTTTCGGGCCACGACACTGAAGCTTTCTTT.

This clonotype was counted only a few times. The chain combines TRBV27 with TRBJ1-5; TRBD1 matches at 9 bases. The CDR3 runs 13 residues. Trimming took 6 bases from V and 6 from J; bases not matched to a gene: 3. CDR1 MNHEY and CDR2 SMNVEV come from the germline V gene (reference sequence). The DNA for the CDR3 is TGTGCCAGCAGAACAGGGGGCGGTCAGCCCCAGCATTTT. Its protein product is CASRTGGGQPQHF.

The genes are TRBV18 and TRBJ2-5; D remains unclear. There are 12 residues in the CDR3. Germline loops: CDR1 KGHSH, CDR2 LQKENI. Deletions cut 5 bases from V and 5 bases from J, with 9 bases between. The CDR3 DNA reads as TGTGCCAGCTCATATTCTTTGGAGACCCAGTACTTC. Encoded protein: CASSYSLETQYF. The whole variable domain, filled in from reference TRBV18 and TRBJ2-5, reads NAGVMQNPRHLVRRRGQEARLRCSPMKGHSHVYWYRQLPEEGLKFMVYLQKENIIDESGMPKERFSAEFPKEGPSILRIQQVVRGDSAAYFCASSYSLETQYFGPGTRLLVL.

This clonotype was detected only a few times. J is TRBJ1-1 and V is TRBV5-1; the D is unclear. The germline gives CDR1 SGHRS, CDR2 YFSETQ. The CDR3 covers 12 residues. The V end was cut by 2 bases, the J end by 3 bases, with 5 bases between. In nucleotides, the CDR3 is TGCGCCAGCAGCTTCACGGACACTGAAGCTTTCTTT. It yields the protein CASSFTDTEAFF.

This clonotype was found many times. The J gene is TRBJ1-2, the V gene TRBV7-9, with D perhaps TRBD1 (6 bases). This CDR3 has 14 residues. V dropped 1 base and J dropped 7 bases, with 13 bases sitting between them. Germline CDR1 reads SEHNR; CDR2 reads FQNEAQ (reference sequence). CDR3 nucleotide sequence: TGTGCCAGCAGCTTAGACAGGGTTCGGAGTGGCTACACCTTC. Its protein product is CASSLDRVRSGYTF.

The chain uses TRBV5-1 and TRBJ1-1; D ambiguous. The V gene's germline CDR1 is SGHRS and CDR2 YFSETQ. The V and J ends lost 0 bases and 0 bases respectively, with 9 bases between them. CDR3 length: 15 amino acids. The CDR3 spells CASSLEAFMNTEAFF. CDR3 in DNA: TGCGCCAGCAGCTTGGAGGCGTTTATGAACACTGAAGCTTTCTTT.

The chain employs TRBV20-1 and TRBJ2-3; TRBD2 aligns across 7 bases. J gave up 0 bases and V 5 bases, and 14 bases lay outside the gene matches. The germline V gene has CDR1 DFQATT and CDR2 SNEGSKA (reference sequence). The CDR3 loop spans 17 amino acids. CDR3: CSARTTGGGPSTDTQYF. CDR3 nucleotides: TGCAGTGCTCGAACAACTGGCGGGGGTCCTAGCACAGATACGCAGTATTTT.

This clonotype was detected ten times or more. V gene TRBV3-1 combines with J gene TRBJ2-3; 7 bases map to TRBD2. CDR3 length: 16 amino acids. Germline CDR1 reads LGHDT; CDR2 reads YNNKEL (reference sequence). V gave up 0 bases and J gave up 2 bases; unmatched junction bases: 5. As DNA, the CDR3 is TGTGCCAGCAGCCAAGATGGGGAGGGTCTCACAGATACGCAGTATTTT. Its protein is CASSQDGEGLTDTQYF.

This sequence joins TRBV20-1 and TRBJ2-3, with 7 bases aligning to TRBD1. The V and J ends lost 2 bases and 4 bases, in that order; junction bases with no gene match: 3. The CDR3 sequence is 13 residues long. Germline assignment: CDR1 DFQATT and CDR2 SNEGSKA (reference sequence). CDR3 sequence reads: CSARTGVADTQYF. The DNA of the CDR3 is TGCAGTGCTAGAACAGGGGTCGCAGATACGCAGTATTTT.

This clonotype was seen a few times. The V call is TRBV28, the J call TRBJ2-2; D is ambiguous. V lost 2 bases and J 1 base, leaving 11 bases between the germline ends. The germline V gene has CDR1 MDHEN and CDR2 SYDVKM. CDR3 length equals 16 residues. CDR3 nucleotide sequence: TGTGCCAGCAGTTTAATTGGGGTCAAGAACACCGGGGAGCTGTTTTTT. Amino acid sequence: CASSLIGVKNTGELFF.

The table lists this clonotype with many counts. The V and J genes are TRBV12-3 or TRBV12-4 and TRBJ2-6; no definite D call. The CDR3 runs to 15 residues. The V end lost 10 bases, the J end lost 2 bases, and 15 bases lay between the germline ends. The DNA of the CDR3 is TGTGCCACCGGTCCCTCCCGGGCTGGGGCCAACGTCCTGACTTTC. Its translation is CATGPSRAGANVLTF.

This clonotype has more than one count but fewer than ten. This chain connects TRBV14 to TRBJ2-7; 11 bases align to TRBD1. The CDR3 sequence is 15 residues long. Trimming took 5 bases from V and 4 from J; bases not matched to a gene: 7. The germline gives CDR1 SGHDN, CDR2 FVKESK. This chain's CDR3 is CASSYRDRGDYEQYF. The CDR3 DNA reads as TGTGCCAGCAGCTACCGGGACAGGGGGGATTACGAGCAGTACTTC.